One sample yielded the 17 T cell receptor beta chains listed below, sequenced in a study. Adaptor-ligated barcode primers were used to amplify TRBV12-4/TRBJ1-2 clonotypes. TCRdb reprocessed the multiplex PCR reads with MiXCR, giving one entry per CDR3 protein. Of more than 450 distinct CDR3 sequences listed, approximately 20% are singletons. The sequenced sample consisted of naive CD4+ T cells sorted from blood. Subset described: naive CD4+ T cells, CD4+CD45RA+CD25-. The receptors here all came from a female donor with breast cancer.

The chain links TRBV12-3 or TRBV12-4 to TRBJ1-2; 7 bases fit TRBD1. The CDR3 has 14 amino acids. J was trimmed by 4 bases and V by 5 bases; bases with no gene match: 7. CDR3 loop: CASSRQGAGYGYTF. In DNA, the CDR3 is TGTGCCAGCAGTAGACAGGGCGCGGGCTATGGCTACACCTTC.

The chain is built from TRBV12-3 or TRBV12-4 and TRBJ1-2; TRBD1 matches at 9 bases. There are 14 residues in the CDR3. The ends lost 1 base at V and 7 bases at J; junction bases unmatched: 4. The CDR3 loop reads CASSLGTGVTGYTF. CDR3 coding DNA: TGTGCCAGCAGTTTAGGGACAGGGGTAACTGGCTACACCTTC.

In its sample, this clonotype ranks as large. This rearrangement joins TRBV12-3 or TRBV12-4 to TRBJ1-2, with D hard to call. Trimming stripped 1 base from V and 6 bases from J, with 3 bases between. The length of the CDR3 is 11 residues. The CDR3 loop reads CASSLGDGYTF. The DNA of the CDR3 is TGTGCCAGCAGTTTAGGGGATGGCTACACCTTC.

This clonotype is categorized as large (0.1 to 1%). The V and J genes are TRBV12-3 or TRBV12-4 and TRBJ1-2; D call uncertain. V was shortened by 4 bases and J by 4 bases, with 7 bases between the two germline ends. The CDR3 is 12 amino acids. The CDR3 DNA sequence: TGTGCCAGCAGTTCACACAGCTATGGCTACACCTTC. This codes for CASSSHSYGYTF.

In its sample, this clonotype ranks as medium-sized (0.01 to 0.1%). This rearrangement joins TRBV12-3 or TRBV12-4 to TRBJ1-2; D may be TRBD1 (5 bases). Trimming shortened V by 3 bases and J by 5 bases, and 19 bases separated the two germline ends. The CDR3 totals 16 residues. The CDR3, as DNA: TGTGCCAGCAGTTTCGGCAGGGCTCCGGGCCTATATGGCTACACCTTC. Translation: CASSFGRAPGLYGYTF.

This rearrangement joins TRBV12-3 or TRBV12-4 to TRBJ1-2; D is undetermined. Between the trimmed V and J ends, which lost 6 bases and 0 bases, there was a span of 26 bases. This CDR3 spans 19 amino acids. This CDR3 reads CASSQTSNPDGRSNYGYTF. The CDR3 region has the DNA TGTGCCAGCAGCCAAACCTCCAACCCGGACGGCCGTTCTAACTATGGCTACACCTTC.

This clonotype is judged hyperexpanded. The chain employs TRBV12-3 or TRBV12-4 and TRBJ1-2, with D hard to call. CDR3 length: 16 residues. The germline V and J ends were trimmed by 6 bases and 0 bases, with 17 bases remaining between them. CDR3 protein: CASRRHTILANYGYTF. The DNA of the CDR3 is TGTGCCAGCAGGCGACATACGATCCTAGCTAACTATGGCTACACCTTC.

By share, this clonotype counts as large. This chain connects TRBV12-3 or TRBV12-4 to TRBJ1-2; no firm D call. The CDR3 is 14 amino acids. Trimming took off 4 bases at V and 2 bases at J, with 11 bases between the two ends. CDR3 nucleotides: TGTGCCAGCAGTTCGGACGCTTCGAACTATGGCTACACCTTC. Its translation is CASSSDASNYGYTF.

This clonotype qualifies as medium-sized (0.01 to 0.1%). The CDR3 spells CASSLARQGNYGYTF. CDR3 nucleotides: TGTGCCAGCAGTTTGGCAAGACAGGGGAACTATGGCTACACCTTC. The V gene is TRBV12-3 or TRBV12-4, the J gene TRBJ1-2; TRBD1 matches at 8 bases. The CDR3 has 15 residues. After removal of 3 bases from V and 2 bases from J, the junction contained 5 bases not matched to a gene.

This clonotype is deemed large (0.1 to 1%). The DNA for the CDR3 is TGTGCCAGCAGTTTAGAGCCTGGGACAGGATATGGCTACACCTTC. Its protein is CASSLEPGTGYGYTF. The rearrangement links TRBV12-3 or TRBV12-4 to TRBJ1-2; 8 nucleotides agree with TRBD1. There are 15 residues in the CDR3. The junction had 6 bases not matched to a gene; V was cut back by 1 base and J by 5 bases.

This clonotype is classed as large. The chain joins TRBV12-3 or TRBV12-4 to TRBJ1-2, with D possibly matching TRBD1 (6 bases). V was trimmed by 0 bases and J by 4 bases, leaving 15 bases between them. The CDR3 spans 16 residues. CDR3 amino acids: CASSLAPDSPFYGYTF. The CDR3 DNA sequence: TGTGCCAGCAGTTTAGCGCCGGACAGCCCGTTCTATGGCTACACCTTC.

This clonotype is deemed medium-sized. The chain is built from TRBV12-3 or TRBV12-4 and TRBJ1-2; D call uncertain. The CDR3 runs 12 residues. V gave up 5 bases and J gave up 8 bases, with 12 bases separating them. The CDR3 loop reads CASSPGLGGYTF. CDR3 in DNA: TGTGCCAGCAGTCCCGGGTTGGGCGGCTACACCTTC.

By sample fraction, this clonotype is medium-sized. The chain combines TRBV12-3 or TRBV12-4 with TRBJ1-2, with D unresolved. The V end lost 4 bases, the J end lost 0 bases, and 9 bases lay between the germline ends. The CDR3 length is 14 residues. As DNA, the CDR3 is TGTGCCAGCAGTTGGGTAGGGACTAACTATGGCTACACCTTC. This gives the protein CASSWVGTNYGYTF.

This chain's CDR3 is CASSLTRGRTAYTF. The CDR3 DNA reads TGTGCCAGCAGTTTAACCAGGGGAAGGACGGCGTACACCTTC. V and J are TRBV12-3 or TRBV12-4 and TRBJ1-2, with TRBD1 as a possible D gene (6 bases). The CDR3 is made up of 14 amino acids. V was cut by 2 bases and J by 11 bases, with 18 bases left in between.

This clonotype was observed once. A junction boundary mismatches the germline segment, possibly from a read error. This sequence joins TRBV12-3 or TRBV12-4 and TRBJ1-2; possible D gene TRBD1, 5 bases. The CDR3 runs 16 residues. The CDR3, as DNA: TGTGCCAGCACTTTAGGCCCAGGGTCGGGCTCCTATGGCTACACCTTC. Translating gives CASTLGPGSGSYGYTF.

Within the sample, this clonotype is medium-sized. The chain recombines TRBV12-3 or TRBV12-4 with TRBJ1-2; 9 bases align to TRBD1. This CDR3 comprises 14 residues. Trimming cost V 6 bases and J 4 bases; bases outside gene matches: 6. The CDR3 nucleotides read TGTGCCAGCAGCCCAGGGGACAGGGTCTATGGCTACACCTTC. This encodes CASSPGDRVYGYTF.

The CDR3 here is CASSPRRGIYGYTF. Written as DNA, the CDR3 is TGTGCCAGCAGTCCTAGGCGTGGGATCTATGGCTACACCTTC. V gene TRBV12-3 or TRBV12-4 combines with J gene TRBJ1-2; D is uncertain. The CDR3 spans 14 residues. The V end was cut by 5 bases, the J end by 4 bases, with 14 bases between.